This T cell receptor beta chain was identified during a study of graft-versus-host responses after intestinal transplantation. Study-level information: Following induction with anti-thymocyte globulin, all recipients were given tacrolimus and steroids for two to three years.

Using immunoSEQ multiplex PCR, the repertoire was profiled, and TCRdb retains in-frame clones only, with some absent. This sample has roughly 23,000 clones, with around 78% found just once. Graft material was processed, releasing intraepithelial and lamina propria lymphocytes. The sequenced sample was ileum tissue, obtained 12 days after intestinal transplant. The clonotype comes from a human patient who received an intestinal transplant, so some T cells may come from the graft donor.

The DNA for the CDR3 is TGTGCCAGCAGCCTAGCCAGCTCCTACAATGAGCAGTTCTTC. Translation: CASSLASSYNEQFF. The rearrangement joins TRBV27 to TRBJ2-1, with D possibly TRBD2 on 5 matching bases. The germline gives CDR1 MNHEY, CDR2 SMNVEV (reference sequence). The CDR3 sequence is 14 residues long. The V gene lost 6 bases and the J gene lost 0 bases, with 9 bases spanning the gap.